Listed below are T cell receptor beta chains from one sample, sequenced in a study of glioma-infiltrating T cells after dendritic cell vaccination. Sequenced by immunoSEQ multiplex PCR; TCRdb stores in-frame clones only, minus some. This repertoire shows tens of thousands of clones, 85% to 90% found once; its top ten account for roughly 3.2%. The material sequenced was blood, taken before dendritic cell vaccination. The receptors were sampled from a human donor with glioblastoma. The conserved cysteine and the conserved F or W are not part of the CDR3 here.

TRBJ2-7 TRBV6-6 ASRLTSGGSGEQY
TRBJ1-1 TRBV7-3 ASSLMALAPGNTEAF
TRBJ2-1 TRBV5-1 ASSLVPTGASGNEQF
TRBJ1-3 TRBV2 ASSAGLDTIY
TRBJ2-7 TRBV28 ASSPLAGASEQY
TRBJ1-3 TRBV5-1 ASSLNQRGSGNTIY
TRBJ1-3 TRBV7-6 ASSLGTGRNTIY
TRBJ2-5 TRBV6-6 ASCVAGSTQETQY
TRBJ2-3 TRBV11-2 ASTEGFGTDTQY
TRBJ1-4 TRBV4-1 ASSQDSGWAEKLF
TRBJ1-1 TRBV5-4 ASTPVGGRNTEAF
TRBJ2-7 TRBV7-9 ASSLEGGAGDEQY
TRBJ2-1 TRBV13 ASREGAYNEQF
TRBJ2-1 TRBV7-6 ASSYLASGSFEHEQF
TRBJ1-5 TRBV6-5 ASSATRGGDTGH
TRBJ1-2 TRBV30 AWTLRGEQGYT
TRBJ2-3 TRBV5-1 ASSLGGRAVYSDTQY
TRBJ2-2 TRBV5-1 ASTTGNTGELF
TRBJ1-5 TRBV19 ASSMLRNQPQH
TRBJ2-3 TRBV5-1 ASSLREFRTDTQY